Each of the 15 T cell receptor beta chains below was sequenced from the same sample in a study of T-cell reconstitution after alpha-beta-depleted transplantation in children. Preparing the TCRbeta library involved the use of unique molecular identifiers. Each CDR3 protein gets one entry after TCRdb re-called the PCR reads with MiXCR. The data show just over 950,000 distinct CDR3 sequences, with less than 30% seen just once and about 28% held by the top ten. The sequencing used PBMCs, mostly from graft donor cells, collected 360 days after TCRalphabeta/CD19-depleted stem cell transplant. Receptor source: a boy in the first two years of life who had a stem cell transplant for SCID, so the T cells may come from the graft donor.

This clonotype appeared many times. The CDR3 coding sequence is TGTGCCAGCAGCCGGAACTACGAGCAGTACTTC. The encoded protein is CASSRNYEQYF. The chain links TRBV3-1 to TRBJ2-7, with no clear D. V lost 4 bases to trimming and J lost 3 bases, with 4 bases between them. Looked up from germline, CDR1 is LGHDT and CDR2 is YNNKEL (reference sequence). The CDR3 contains 11 residues.

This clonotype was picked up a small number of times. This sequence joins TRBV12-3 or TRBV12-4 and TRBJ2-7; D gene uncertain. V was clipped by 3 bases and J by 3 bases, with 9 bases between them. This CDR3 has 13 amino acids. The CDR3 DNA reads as TGTGCCAGCAGTTTTCATCCAGGCTACGAGCAGTACTTC. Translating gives CASSFHPGYEQYF.

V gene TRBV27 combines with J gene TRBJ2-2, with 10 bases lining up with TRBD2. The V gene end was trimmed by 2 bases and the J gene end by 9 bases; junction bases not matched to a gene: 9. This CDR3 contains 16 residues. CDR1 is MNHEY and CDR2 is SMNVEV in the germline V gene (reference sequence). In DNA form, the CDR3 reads TGTGCCAGCAGTTTAACCCAGCGGGGGGGAGACAGGGAGCTGTTTTTT. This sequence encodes CASSLTQRGGDRELFF.

As DNA, the CDR3 is TGCAGTGCCTCTCGGGCGGGGGGGCTGTGGGAGACCCAGTACTTC. It yields the protein CSASRAGGLWETQYF. The chain employs TRBV20-1 and TRBJ2-5, with 9 bases lining up with TRBD2. Germline values: CDR1 DFQATT, CDR2 SNEGSKA (reference sequence). The CDR3 runs 15 residues. Trimming removed 6 bases from V and 5 bases from J; junction bases left unmatched: 13.

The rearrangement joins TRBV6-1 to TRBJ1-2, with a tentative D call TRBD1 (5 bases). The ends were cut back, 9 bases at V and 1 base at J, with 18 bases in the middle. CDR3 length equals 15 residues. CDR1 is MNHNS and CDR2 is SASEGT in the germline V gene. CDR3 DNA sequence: TGTGCCAGTAAACCCCGGGACGGGAGTAACTATGGCTACACCTTC. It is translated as CASKPRDGSNYGYTF.

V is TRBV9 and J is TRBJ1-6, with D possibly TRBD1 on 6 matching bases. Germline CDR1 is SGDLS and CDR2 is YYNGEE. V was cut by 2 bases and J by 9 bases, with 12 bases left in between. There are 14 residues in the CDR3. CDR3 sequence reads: CASSVGGPGSPLHF. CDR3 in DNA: TGTGCCAGCAGCGTCGGGGGGCCGGGTTCACCCCTCCACTTT.

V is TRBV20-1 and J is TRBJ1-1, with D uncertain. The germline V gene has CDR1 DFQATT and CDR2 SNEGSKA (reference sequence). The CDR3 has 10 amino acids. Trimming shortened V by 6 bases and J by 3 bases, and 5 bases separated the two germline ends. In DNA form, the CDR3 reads TGCAGTGCGCGACACACTGAAGCTTTCTTT. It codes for CSARHTEAFF.

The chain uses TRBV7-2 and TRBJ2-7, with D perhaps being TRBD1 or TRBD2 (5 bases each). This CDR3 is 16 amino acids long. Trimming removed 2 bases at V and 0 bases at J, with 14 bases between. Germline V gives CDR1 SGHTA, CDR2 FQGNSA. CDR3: CASSLRPRDPSYEQYF. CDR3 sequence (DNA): TGTGCCAGCAGCTTAAGGCCCAGGGACCCCTCCTACGAGCAGTACTTC.

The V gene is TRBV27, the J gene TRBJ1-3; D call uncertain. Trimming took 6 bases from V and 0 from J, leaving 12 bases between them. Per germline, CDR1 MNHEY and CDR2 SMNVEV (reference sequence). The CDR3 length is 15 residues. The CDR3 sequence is CASSPHKSSGNTIYF. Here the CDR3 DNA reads TGTGCCAGCAGCCCACATAAGAGCTCTGGAAACACCATATATTTT.

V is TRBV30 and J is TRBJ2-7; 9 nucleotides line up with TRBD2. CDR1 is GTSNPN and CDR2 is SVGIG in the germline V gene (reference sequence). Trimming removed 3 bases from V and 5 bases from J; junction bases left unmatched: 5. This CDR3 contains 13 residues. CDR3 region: CAWRASGVNEQYF. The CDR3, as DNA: TGTGCCTGGAGAGCTAGCGGGGTTAACGAGCAGTACTTC. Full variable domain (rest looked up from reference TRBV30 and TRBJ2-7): SQTIHQWPATLVQPVGSPLSLECTVEGTSNPNLYWYRQAAGRGLQLLFYSVGIGQISSEVPQNLSASRPQDRQFILSSKKLLLSDSGFYLCAWRASGVNEQYFGPGTRLTVT.

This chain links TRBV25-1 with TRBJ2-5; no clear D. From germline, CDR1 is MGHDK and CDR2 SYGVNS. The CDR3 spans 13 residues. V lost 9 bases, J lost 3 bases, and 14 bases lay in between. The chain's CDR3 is CASSMVGEETQYF. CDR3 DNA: TGTGCCAGTTCTATGGTGGGCGAAGAGACCCAGTACTTC. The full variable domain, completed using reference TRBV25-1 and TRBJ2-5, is EADIYQTPRYLVIGTGKKITLECSQTMGHDKMYWYQQDPGMELHLIHYSYGVNSTEKGDLSSESTVSRIRTEHFPLTLESARPSHTSQYLCASSMVGEETQYFGPGTRLLVL.

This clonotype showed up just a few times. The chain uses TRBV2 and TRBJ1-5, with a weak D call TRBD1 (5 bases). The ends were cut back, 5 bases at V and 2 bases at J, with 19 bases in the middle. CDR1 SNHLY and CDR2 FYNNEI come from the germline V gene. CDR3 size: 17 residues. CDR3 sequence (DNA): TGTGCCAGCAGTAGGAACAACTGGGCCAGGGGCAATCAGCCCCAGCATTTT. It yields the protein CASSRNNWARGNQPQHF.

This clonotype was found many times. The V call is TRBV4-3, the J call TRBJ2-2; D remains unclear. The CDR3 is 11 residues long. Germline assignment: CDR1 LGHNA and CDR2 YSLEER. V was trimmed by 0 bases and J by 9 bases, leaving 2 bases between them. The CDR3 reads CASSQERELFF. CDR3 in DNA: TGCGCCAGCAGCCAAGAGAGGGAGCTGTTTTTT.

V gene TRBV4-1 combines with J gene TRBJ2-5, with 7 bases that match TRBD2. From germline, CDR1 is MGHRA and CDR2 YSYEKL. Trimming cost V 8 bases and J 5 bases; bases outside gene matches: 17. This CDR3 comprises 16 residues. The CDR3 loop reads CASGSSFGGKRETQYF. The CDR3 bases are TGCGCCAGCGGCTCCTCTTTCGGGGGGAAGCGGGAGACCCAGTACTTC.

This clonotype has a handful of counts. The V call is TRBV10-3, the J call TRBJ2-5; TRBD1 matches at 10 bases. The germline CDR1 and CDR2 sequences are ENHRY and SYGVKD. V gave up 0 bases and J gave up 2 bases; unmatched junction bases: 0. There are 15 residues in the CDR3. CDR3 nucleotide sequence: TGTGCCATCAGTGAGTCGGGACAGGGGCAAGAGACCCAGTACTTC. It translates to CAISESGQGQETQYF.